This is a list of T cell receptor beta chains from one sample in a study of cytomegalovirus exposure and HLA in healthy donors. Sequencing used immunoSEQ multiplex PCR; TCRdb keeps in-frame clones, though not all of them. Of more than 60,000 clones listed, roughly 88% were seen once; the top ten hold approximately 17%. The specimen was PBMCs. These receptors all stem from a man between 65 and 85 years old in good health and CMV-seropositive. The CDR3 runs from the conserved cysteine through the conserved F or W. Fields, in order: clone size, D gene, J gene, V gene, CDR3 DNA, CDR3 protein. A D gene is named only where the DNA matches it firmly. Size tells how often a clone was seen (once, few, many) or the class of an expanded clone, and some rows leave it out.

abundance: NA; d_gene: NA; j_gene: TRBJ2-7; v_gene: TRBV7-6; CDR3nt: TGTGCCAGCAGCTTAGCGGTCAGGGGGGTAGACGAGCAGTACTTC; CDR3aa: CASSLAVRGVDEQYF
abundance: NA; d_gene: NA; j_gene: TRBJ1-4; v_gene: TRBV10-1; CDR3nt: TGCGCCAGCAGTAGCGGAACTAATGAAAAACTGTTTTTT; CDR3aa: CASSSGTNEKLFF
abundance: NA; d_gene: NA; j_gene: TRBJ1-6; v_gene: TRBV6-5; CDR3nt: TGTGCCAGCAGTTACGGAGAACAGGGTGGCTCACCCCTCCACTTT; CDR3aa: CASSYGEQGGSPLHF
abundance: NA; d_gene: NA; j_gene: TRBJ2-7; v_gene: TRBV2; CDR3nt: TGTGCCAGCACTAGGAGCTCCTACGAGCAGTACTTC; CDR3aa: CASTRSSYEQYF
abundance: once; d_gene: NA; j_gene: TRBJ1-1; v_gene: TRBV5-1; CDR3nt: TGCGCCAGCAGCCCCGGACAGAGCACTGAAGCTTTCTTT; CDR3aa: CASSPGQSTEAFF
abundance: NA; d_gene: NA; j_gene: TRBJ2-7; v_gene: TRBV28; CDR3nt: TGTGCCAGCAGTTTTTCAGGGAATTACGAGCAGTACTTC; CDR3aa: CASSFSGNYEQYF
abundance: NA; d_gene: NA; j_gene: TRBJ2-4; v_gene: TRBV23-1; CDR3nt: TGCGCCAGCAGCCGCGGAGTCGGATCCAAAAACATTCAGTACTTC; CDR3aa: CASSRGVGSKNIQYF
abundance: once; d_gene: NA; j_gene: TRBJ2-7; v_gene: TRBV7-9; CDR3nt: TGTGCCAGCAGCTTATCGGTCGTATACGAGCAGTACTTC; CDR3aa: CASSLSVVYEQYF
abundance: once; d_gene: TRBD1; j_gene: TRBJ1-4; v_gene: TRBV6-6; CDR3nt: TGTGCCAGCAGTTACGACGGGACAGGGAATGAAAAACTGTTTTTT; CDR3aa: CASSYDGTGNEKLFF
abundance: NA; d_gene: TRBD1; j_gene: TRBJ2-7; v_gene: TRBV7-8; CDR3nt: TGTGCCAGCAGCTCGGGACAGGGAGATCGCGAGCAGTACTTC; CDR3aa: CASSSGQGDREQYF
abundance: NA; d_gene: NA; j_gene: TRBJ1-2; v_gene: TRBV2; CDR3nt: TGTGCCAGCAGTGAAAACAGCCTCTATGGCTACACCTTC; CDR3aa: CASSENSLYGYTF